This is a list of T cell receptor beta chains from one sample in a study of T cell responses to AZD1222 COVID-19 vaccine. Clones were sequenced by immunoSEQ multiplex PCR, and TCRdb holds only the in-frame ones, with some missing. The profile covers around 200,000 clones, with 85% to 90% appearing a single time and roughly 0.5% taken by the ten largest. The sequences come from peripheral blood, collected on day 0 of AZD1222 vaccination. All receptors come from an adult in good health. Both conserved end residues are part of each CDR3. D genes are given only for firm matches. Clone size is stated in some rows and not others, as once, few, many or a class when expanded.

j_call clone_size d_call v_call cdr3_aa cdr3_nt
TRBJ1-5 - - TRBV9 CASSVDGRPQPQHF TGTGCCAGCAGCGTAGATGGCCGTCCCCAGCCCCAGCATTTT
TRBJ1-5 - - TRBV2 CASSQGARSLQPQHF TGTGCCAGCAGTCAAGGGGCTCGGAGCTTACAGCCCCAGCATTTT
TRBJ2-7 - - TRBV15 CATSRESTGIYEQYF TGTGCCACCAGCAGAGAATCCACGGGGATCTACGAGCAGTACTTC
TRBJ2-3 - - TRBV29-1 CSVEAGGQGATDTQYF TGCAGCGTTGAAGCGGGAGGGCAGGGGGCCACAGATACGCAGTATTTT
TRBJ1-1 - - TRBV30 CAWNTPLMNTEAFF TGTGCCTGGAATACCCCGTTGATGAACACTGAAGCTTTCTTT
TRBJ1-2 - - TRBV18 CASSPADQYGYTF TGTGCCAGCTCACCAGCAGACCAGTATGGCTACACCTTC
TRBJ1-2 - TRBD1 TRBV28 CASSLKGASYTF TGTGCCAGCAGTTTAAAGGGGGCGAGCTACACCTTC
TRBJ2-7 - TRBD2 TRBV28 CASITGREATYEQYF TGTGCCAGCATCACCGGGCGGGAGGCGACCTACGAGCAGTACTTC
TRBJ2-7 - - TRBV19 CASSSSGTPTYEQYF TGTGCCAGTAGTTCCTCCGGGACACCAACCTACGAGCAGTACTTC
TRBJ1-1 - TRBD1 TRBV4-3 CASSPRQGGTEAFF TGCGCCAGCAGCCCCCGACAGGGTGGGACTGAAGCTTTCTTT
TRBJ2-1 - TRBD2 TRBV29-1 CSVRTSGEEFF TGCAGCGTTCGGACTAGCGGAGAAGAGTTCTTC
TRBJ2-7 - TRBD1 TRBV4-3 CASSPGPGGSYEQYF TGCGCCAGCAGCCCGGGTCCAGGGGGCTCCTACGAGCAGTACTTC
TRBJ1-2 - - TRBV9 CASSVGGLNGYTF TGTGCCAGCAGCGTAGGAGGGTTAAATGGCTACACCTTC
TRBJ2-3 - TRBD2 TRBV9 CASSVSPLAGESTDTQYF TGTGCCAGCAGCGTTTCGCCACTAGCGGGAGAAAGCACAGATACGCAGTATTTT
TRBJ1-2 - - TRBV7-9 CASSSPLGYTF TGTGCCAGCAGCTCCCCTCTCGGCTACACCTTC
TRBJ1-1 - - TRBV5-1 CASSFGTEAFF TGCGCCAGCAGCTTCGGCACTGAAGCTTTCTTT
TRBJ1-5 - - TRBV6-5 CASRVTGNQPQHF TGTGCCAGCAGGGTTACAGGGAATCAGCCCCAGCATTTT
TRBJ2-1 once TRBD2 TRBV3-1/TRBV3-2 CASSQDRRGGRALVEQFF TGTGCCAGCAGCCAAGATCGAAGGGGCGGGAGGGCCCTTGTTGAGCAGTTCTTC
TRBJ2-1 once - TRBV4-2 CASSQELSQYNEQFF TGTGCCAGCAGCCAAGAATTAAGTCAGTACAATGAGCAGTTCTTC
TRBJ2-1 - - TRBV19 CASSIQAPSYNEQFF TGTGCCAGTAGTATACAGGCACCCTCCTACAATGAGCAGTTCTTC
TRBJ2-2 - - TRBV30 CAWKVELITGELFF TGTGCCTGGAAGGTTGAACTTATTACCGGGGAGCTGTTTTTT
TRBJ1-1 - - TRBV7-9 CASSLRGLGEAFF TGTGCCAGCAGCTTACGGGGGCTCGGTGAAGCTTTCTTT
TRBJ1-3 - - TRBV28 CASSSTASGNTIYF TGTGCCAGCAGTTCGACAGCATCTGGAAACACCATATATTTT
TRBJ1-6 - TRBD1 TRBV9 CASSVGGGGGAWGSPLHF TGTGCCAGCAGCGTAGGGGGTGGAGGGGGCGCATGGGGTTCACCCCTCCACTTT
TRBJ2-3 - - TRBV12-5 CASAGAKGTDTQYF TGTGCTAGTGCCGGGGCCAAGGGGACAGATACGCAGTATTTT
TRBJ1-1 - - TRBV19 CASSIDAGLNTEAFF TGTGCCAGTAGTATAGATGCGGGATTGAACACTGAAGCTTTCTTT
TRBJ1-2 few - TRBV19 CASSIPGGTGYTF TGTGCCAGTAGTATCCCCGGAGGGACAGGCTACACCTTC
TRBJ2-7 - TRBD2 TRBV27 CASSNYPLAGGYEQYF TGTGCCAGCAGTAACTACCCACTAGCGGGAGGCTACGAGCAGTACTTC
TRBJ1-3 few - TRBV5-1 CASSATDSGNTIYF TGCGCCAGCAGCGCCACTGACTCTGGAAACACCATATATTTT
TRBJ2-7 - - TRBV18 CASSEGGVYEQYF TGTGCCAGCTCAGAAGGGGGGGTCTACGAGCAGTACTTC
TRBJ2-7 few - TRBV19 CASSIILSSYEQYF TGTGCCAGTAGTATAATTTTAAGCTCCTACGAGCAGTACTTC
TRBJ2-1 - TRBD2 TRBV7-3 CASSPLRGGIDEQFF TGTGCCAGCAGCCCACTTCGGGGGGGGATCGATGAGCAGTTCTTC
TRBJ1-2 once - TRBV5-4 CASSVGGQILNYGYTF TGTGCCAGCAGCGTAGGGGGTCAGATTCTTAACTATGGCTACACCTTC
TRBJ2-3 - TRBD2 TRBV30 CAWSVPAGGGDTQYF TGTGCCTGGAGTGTGCCAGCGGGGGGAGGGGATACGCAGTATTTT
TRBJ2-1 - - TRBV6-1 CASSETRGGYNEQFF TGTGCCAGCAGTGAGACGAGGGGGGGTTACAATGAGCAGTTCTTC
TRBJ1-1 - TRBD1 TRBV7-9 CASSSPGTGGPEAFF TGTGCCAGCAGCTCCCCCGGGACAGGGGGCCCTGAAGCTTTCTTT
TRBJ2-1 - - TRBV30 CALEVPAYNEQFF TGTGCCTTAGAGGTCCCGGCGTACAATGAGCAGTTCTTC
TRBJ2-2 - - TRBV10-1 CASSESWGQNTGELFF TGCGCCAGCAGTGAGTCCTGGGGCCAGAACACCGGGGAGCTGTTTTTT
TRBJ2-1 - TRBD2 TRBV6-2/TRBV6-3 CASSWVLAGGTLLEQFF TGTGCCAGCAGTTGGGTTTTAGCGGGAGGCACCCTTCTTGAGCAGTTCTTC
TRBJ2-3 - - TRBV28 CASRSSVDTQYF TGTGCCAGCAGATCTAGCGTAGATACGCAGTATTTT
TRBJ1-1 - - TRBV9 CASSVDTYTEAFF TGTGCCAGCAGCGTGGACACGTACACTGAAGCTTTCTTT
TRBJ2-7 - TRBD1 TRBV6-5 CASRVRGQGGYEQYF TGTGCCAGCAGGGTTAGAGGACAGGGAGGATACGAGCAGTACTTC
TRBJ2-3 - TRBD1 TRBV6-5 CASSLGTETDTQYF TGTGCCAGCAGCCTCGGGACAGAAACAGATACGCAGTATTTT
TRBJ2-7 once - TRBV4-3 CASSQDPTRPEQYF TGCGCCAGCAGCCAAGATCCCACCCGACCCGAGCAGTACTTC
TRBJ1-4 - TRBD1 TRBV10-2 CASSERDRVRPSTNEKLFF TGCGCCAGCAGTGAAAGGGACAGGGTGAGGCCCTCAACTAATGAAAAACTGTTTTTT
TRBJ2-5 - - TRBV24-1 CATSDLGKTQYF TGTGCCACCAGTGATTTAGGAAAGACCCAGTACTTC
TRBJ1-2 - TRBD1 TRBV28 CASSLNSGQGNGYTF TGTGCCAGCAGCCTGAATTCGGGACAGGGGAATGGCTACACCTTC
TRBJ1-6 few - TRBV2 CASSVDSRKSNSPLHF TGTGCCAGCAGTGTGGACAGTCGGAAATCAAATTCACCCCTCCACTTT
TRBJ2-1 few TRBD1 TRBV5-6 CASSLVGDRYNEQFF TGTGCCAGCAGCTTGGTCGGGGACAGATACAATGAGCAGTTCTTC
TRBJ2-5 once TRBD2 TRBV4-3 CASSQESGGTQGTQYF TGCGCCAGCAGCCAAGAATCGGGAGGGACACAAGGGACCCAGTACTTC
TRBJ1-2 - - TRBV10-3 CAISDSQNYGYTF TGTGCCATCAGTGATAGTCAGAACTATGGCTACACCTTC
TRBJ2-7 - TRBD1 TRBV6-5 CASSKRTGGSYEQYF TGTGCCAGCAGCAAGCGGACAGGCGGCTCCTACGAGCAGTACTTC
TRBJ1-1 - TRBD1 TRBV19 CASSIARQGNTEAFF TGTGCCAGTAGTATAGCCCGACAGGGGAACACTGAAGCTTTCTTT
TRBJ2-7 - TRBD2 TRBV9 CASSVAAGGNYEQYF TGTGCCAGCAGCGTAGCAGCGGGAGGGAACTACGAGCAGTACTTC
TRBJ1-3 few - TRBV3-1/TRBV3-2 CASSHGPPMSSGNTIYF TGTGCCAGCAGCCACGGGCCCCCCATGAGCTCTGGAAACACCATATATTTT